This T cell receptor (beta chain) was documented in a study of neurological immune-mediated disorders. One entry per CDR3 protein, called by TCRdb with MiXCR from the 5' RACE reads. The sample records roughly 100,000 distinct CDR3 sequences, 10% to 14% being singletons. Ten or more counts support this clonotype. Sample time point: longitudinal time-point 3. Sequencing was done on a sample of PBMCs. This clonotype originated in a female donor with HTLV-1-associated myelopathy (HAM/TSP).

The CDR3 sequence: CASREDETVQSDTQYF. The CDR3 nucleotides are TGTGCCAGCAGGGAGGATGAGACAGTTCAGTCAGATACGCAGTATTTT. The chain employs TRBV6-1 and TRBJ2-3; D possibly uses TRBD1 or TRBD2 (5 bases each). CDR3 length: 16 amino acids. CDR1 and CDR2 from the germline V gene are MNHNS and SASEGT. V was pared by 6 bases and J by 4 bases, with 20 bases between.